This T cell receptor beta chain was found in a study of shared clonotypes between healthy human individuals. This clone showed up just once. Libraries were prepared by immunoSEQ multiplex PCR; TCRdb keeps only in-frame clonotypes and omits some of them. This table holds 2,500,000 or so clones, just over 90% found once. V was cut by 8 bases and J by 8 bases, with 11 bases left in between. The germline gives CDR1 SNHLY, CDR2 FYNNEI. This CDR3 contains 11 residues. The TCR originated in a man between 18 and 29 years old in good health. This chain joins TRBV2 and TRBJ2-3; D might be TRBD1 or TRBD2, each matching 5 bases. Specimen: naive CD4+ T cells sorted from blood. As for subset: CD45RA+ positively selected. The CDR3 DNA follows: TGTGCCAGCGGGACGCTAGGTACGCAGTATTTT. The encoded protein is CASGTLGTQYF.